This entry describes one T cell receptor beta chain. Authors' processing steps: Estimated nucleated cell counts came from reference gene primer amplification. Sequenced by immunoSEQ multiplex PCR; TCRdb stores in-frame clones only, minus some. The DNA gave D and trimming, while V, J and clone size come from that table. The profile covers fewer than 200,000 clones, with approximately 74% appearing a single time and around 2.9% taken by the ten largest. This entry comes from a study of blood T cell repertoires in COVID-19. About the study: Italy, Spain and the United States were the sources of the convalescent and acute COVID-19 samples. PBMCs, B-cell-depleted T cells, or T cells provided the cDNA or gDNA that made up the material.

This CDR3 is 17 amino acids long. Germline CDR1 reads MNHEY; CDR2 reads SMNVEV (reference sequence). The J segment lost 7 bases and the V segment lost 5 bases, leaving 17 bases of the junction unmatched. The TCR was taken from a woman older than 75 with acute or convalescent COVID-19. Sequenced sample: peripheral blood. The rearrangement links TRBV27 to TRBJ2-7, with 10 bases matching TRBD2. CDR3 protein: CASSLREGLAGDREQYF. The CDR3 DNA follows: TGTGCCAGCAGTCTCCGGGAAGGTCTAGCGGGAGACAGGGAGCAGTACTTC.